This T cell receptor (beta chain) was sequenced in a study of regulatory T cells in long-lasting Graves disease. General observations from the study: Possibly, accuracy suffered from the small sample size. Persistent Graves' patients had lower TCR diversity than newly diagnosed ones.

HTBI primers from iRepertoire and Arm-PCR of CDR3 regions yielded the TCR beta libraries. Using its own MiXCR run on the multiplex PCR reads, TCRdb lists one record per CDR3 protein. Among hundreds of thousands of distinct CDR3 sequences listed, 16% were seen once. This clonotype showed up many times. As yet, its antigen is unknown. Described time point: newly diagnosed GD, antithyroid drugs for less than 3 months. PBMC RNA served as the TCR library source. The data were also submitted as part of a second study, on T cells in Graves' hyperthyroidism and ophthalmopathy. In that study: With the HTBI primer set, the TCR CDR3 went through a first round of RT-PCR.

This specimen consisted of peripheral blood mononuclear cells (PBMCs), obtained at new diagnosis, from a patient treated with antithyroid drugs. The TCR comes from a woman in her twenties or thirties with Graves disease.

CDR3 sequence: CASSVGTSYETQYF. CDR3 bases: TGTGCCAGCAGCGTCGGGACTAGCTATGAGACCCAGTACTTC. J is TRBJ2-5 and V is TRBV12-3 or TRBV12-4; 9 nucleotides agree with TRBD2. The CDR3 runs to 14 residues. V lost 6 bases to trimming and J lost 5 bases; unmatched junction nucleotides: 7.